This T cell receptor (beta chain) came from a study of T cell repertoires in cytomegalovirus infection. In the study overall: CMV infection plus the matching HLA type was flagged by public TCR beta signatures.

With respect to this clonotype: The antigen is unknown.

The CDR3 consists of 13 residues. From germline, CDR1 is ENHRY and CDR2 SYGVKD. With 7 bases removed from V and 11 bases from J, the gap between germline ends came to 20 bases. In TCRdb, the reads were re-called with MiXCR into one record per CDR3 protein. The sample has hundreds of thousands of distinct CDR3 sequences, roughly 15% seen once. General study points: HLA-C-restricted CMV-specific TCR beta clonotypes prevailed in the ex vivo response. Accumulated public TCR beta family frequency recognized individuals carrying CMV together with the relevant HLA.

This rearrangement joins TRBV10-3 to TRBJ1-1; D is possibly TRBD1 (6 bases). Sequenced material: PBMCs. This TCR derives from a human donor in good health (CMV status not recorded). Some clones in this sample may be carry-over from other donors' samples. The CDR3: CAITPTGTGAAFF. DNA for the CDR3: TGTGCCATCACCCCCACAGGGACGGGCGCGGCTTTCTTT.